These 26 T cell receptor beta chains share one sample of origin, sequenced in a study of cytotoxic CD8 clonotypes in ibrutinib-treated CLL. The repertoire was sequenced with immunoSEQ multiplex PCR; TCRdb's copy has only in-frame clones and lacks some. The sample shows about 50,000 clones, 57% of them seen only once. Sequenced material: PBMCs, taken after 24 months of ibrutinib treatment. These receptors all stem from a human donor with chronic lymphocytic leukemia.

The chain uses TRBV5-1 and TRBJ2-5, with no clear D. This CDR3 has 11 amino acids. Trimming stripped 3 bases from V and 1 base from J, with 1 base between. CDR1 is SGHRS and CDR2 is YFSETQ in the germline V gene. The CDR3 sequence is CASSSQETQYF. The DNA of the CDR3 is TGCGCCAGCAGCTCCCAAGAGACCCAGTACTTC.

The CDR3 region is CASSIQGAATDTQYF. DNA for the CDR3: TGCGCCAGCAGCATACAGGGGGCGGCCACAGATACGCAGTATTTT. The V and J genes are TRBV5-1 and TRBJ2-3; 9 bases are a match to TRBD1. The CDR3 is 15 residues long. V was clipped by 4 bases and J by 2 bases; unmatched bases: 5. Germline loops: CDR1 SGHRS, CDR2 YFSETQ. The complete variable domain, with remaining parts taken from reference TRBV5-1 and TRBJ2-3, reads KAGVTQTPRYLIKTRGQQVTLSCSPISGHRSVSWYQQTPGQGLQFLFEYFSETQRNKGNFPGRFSGRQFSNSRSEMNVSTLELGDSALYLCASSIQGAATDTQYFGPGTRLTVL.

V usage is TRBV5-4 and J usage is TRBJ1-1, with 7 bases aligning to TRBD1. The CDR3 length is 14 residues. Trimming cost V 1 base and J 4 bases; bases outside gene matches: 4. Germline CDR1 reads SGHNT; CDR2 reads YYREEE (reference sequence). In DNA, the CDR3 is TGTGCCAGCAGCTTGAGGGGACAGTTCACTGAAGCTTTCTTT. Residues: CASSLRGQFTEAFF.

The V and J genes are TRBV10-2 and TRBJ2-7; D gene uncertain. CDR3 length: 14 residues. V lost 2 bases, J lost 0 bases, and 8 bases lay in between. Germline loops: CDR1 WSHSY, CDR2 SAAADI. Here the CDR3 reads CASSEGGSSYEQYF. The CDR3 DNA follows: TGCGCCAGCAGTGAGGGCGGAAGCTCCTACGAGCAGTACTTC.

The chain carries TRBV5-4 and TRBJ2-3; the D is unclear. V was clipped by 1 base and J by 0 bases, with 9 bases between them. The CDR3 covers 15 residues. Per germline, CDR1 SGHNT and CDR2 YYREEE (reference sequence). CDR3 bases: TGTGCCAGCAGCTTGCCGGGCAGTAGCACAGATACGCAGTATTTT. It encodes CASSLPGSSTDTQYF.

As concerns this clone: Because the CDR3's place on the DNA is in doubt, the DNA is left out and the CDR3 is given as listed by TCRdb. CDR3: CASSEFGQGTF. The rearrangement links TRBV2 to TRBJ1-2; TRBD1 is the table's D call and was not checked against the DNA. Germline V gene data show CDR1 as SNHLY and CDR2 as FYNNEI. The CDR3 numbers 11 amino acids, ends counted.

V and J are TRBV29-1 and TRBJ1-2; D possibly corresponds to TRBD1 (5 bases). Germline CDR1 reads SQVTM; CDR2 reads ANQGSEA. This CDR3 has 12 residues. V lost 6 bases to trimming and J lost 4 bases, with 12 bases between them. Here the CDR3 reads CSVRDFRYGYTF. CDR3 in DNA: TGCAGCGTCCGGGACTTTCGCTATGGCTACACCTTC. Drawing the rest from reference TRBV29-1 and TRBJ1-2, the complete variable domain is SAVISQKPSRDICQRGTSLTIQCQVDSQVTMMFWYRQQPGQSLTLIATANQGSEATYESGFVIDKFPISRPNLTFSTLTVSNMSPEDSSIYLCSVRDFRYGYTFGSGTRLTVV.

The V call is TRBV11-2, the J call TRBJ1-3; D not resolved. CDR1 SGHAT and CDR2 FQNNGV come from the germline V gene. With 5 bases removed from V and 4 bases from J, the gap between germline ends came to 12 bases. This CDR3 is 14 amino acids long. The CDR3 region has the DNA TGTGCCAGCAGCCGAATCACCGCCGGAAACACCATATATTTT. Translating gives CASSRITAGNTIYF.

CDR3 amino acids: CAISGGRTNEKLFF. For the CDR3, the DNA is TGTGCCATCAGTGGGGGCAGAACAAATGAAAAACTGTTTTTT. The rearrangement links TRBV10-3 to TRBJ1-4; possible D gene TRBD1, 5 bases. Germline loops: CDR1 ENHRY, CDR2 SYGVKD. The V gene lost 4 bases and the J gene lost 5 bases, with 11 bases spanning the gap. The CDR3 is made up of 14 amino acids.

The rearrangement uses TRBV6-1 and TRBJ1-6, with a weak D call TRBD1 (5 bases). CDR3 size: 16 residues. Germline V gene data show CDR1 as MNHNS and CDR2 as SASEGT. Trimming removed 1 base at V and 9 bases at J, with 16 bases between. CDR3 amino acids: CASSEGGHPTTSPLHF. CDR3 sequence (DNA): TGTGCCAGCAGTGAAGGAGGACACCCAACGACTTCACCCCTCCACTTT.

This clone was recorded once. The rearrangement joins TRBV9 to TRBJ1-3, with D tentatively TRBD1 (5 bases). The germline V gene encodes CDR1 SGDLS and CDR2 YYNGEE. V lost 5 bases, J lost 5 bases, and 11 bases lay in between. This CDR3 region has 13 residues. CDR3 residues: CASSGGGRNTIYF. The CDR3 DNA follows: TGTGCCAGCAGTGGGGGTGGGAGAAACACCATATATTTT. Full variable domain (remainder filled in from reference TRBV9 and TRBJ1-3): DSGVTQTPKHLITATGQRVTLRCSPRSGDLSVYWYQQSLDQGLQFLIQYYNGEERAKGNILERFSAQQFPDLHSELNLSSLELGDSALYFCASSGGGRNTIYFGEGSWLTVV.

This clone has a single count. This chain links TRBV25-1 with TRBJ1-3; D is unresolved. CDR3 length: 13 amino acids. Trimming took off 3 bases at V and 5 bases at J, with 8 bases between the two ends. The germline V gene has CDR1 MGHDK and CDR2 SYGVNS. Here the CDR3 DNA reads TGTGCCAGCAGTGAGGGGATTAGAAACACCATATATTTT. This codes for CASSEGIRNTIYF. Drawing the rest from reference TRBV25-1 and TRBJ1-3, the complete variable domain is EADIYQTPRYLVIGTGKKITLECSQTMGHDKMYWYQQDPGMELHLIHYSYGVNSTEKGDLSSESTVSRIRTEHFPLTLESARPSHTSQYLCASSEGIRNTIYFGEGSWLTVV.

The genes are TRBV18 and TRBJ2-5; tentative D call: TRBD2 (6 bases). Trimming removed 3 bases at V and 4 bases at J, with 18 bases between. In germline, CDR1 is KGHSH, CDR2 LQKENI. The CDR3 is 16 amino acids. CDR3 protein: CASSPSGGATGETQYF. DNA for the CDR3: TGTGCCAGCTCACCGAGTGGAGGGGCCACCGGAGAGACCCAGTACTTC.

The chain employs TRBV6-1 and TRBJ2-2, with no clear D. Germline V gene data show CDR1 as MNHNS and CDR2 as SASEGT. V lost 8 bases, J lost 1 base, and 11 bases lay in between. The CDR3 has 14 residues. The CDR3 sequence is CASGTNLNTGELFF. The CDR3 DNA sequence: TGTGCCAGCGGAACAAACTTGAACACCGGGGAGCTGTTTTTT.

The chain employs TRBV1 and TRBJ2-7; the DNA was not compared with TRBD2, the D call given in the table. TRBV1 has pseudogene status. This CDR3 comprises 24 residues. Here the CDR3 DNA reads TGCACCAGCAGCCAAGATCGAGGATCTCTTCCACGGCTACTAGCAGCGGGGGTGCGGGGTGAGCAGTACTTC. Translating it yields CTSSQDRGSLPRLLAAGVRGEQYF.

The table lists this clone with a count of one. The chain couples TRBV21-1 to TRBJ1-5. TRBV21-1 is designated a pseudogene. The length of the CDR3 is 15 residues. CDR3 coding DNA: TGTGCCAGCAGCTCCCTGGGGGAGGGTGAACAGCCCCAGCATTTT. As protein: CASSSLGEGEQPQHF.

This clone came up a few times. The chain carries TRBV7-9 and TRBJ1-2, with unresolved D. Germline assignment: CDR1 SEHNR and CDR2 FQNEAQ (reference sequence). CDR3 length: 15 residues. V lost 1 base, J lost 5 bases, and 14 bases lay in between. As DNA, the CDR3 is TGTGCCAGCAGCTTAGGCGCTGAGACGCCTTATGGCTACACCTTC. Translating it yields CASSLGAETPYGYTF.

The sample holds a few counts of this clone. The rearrangement links TRBV2 to TRBJ1-1, with D unresolved. This CDR3 is 13 amino acids long. V was pared by 6 bases and J by 5 bases, with 13 bases between. Germline CDR1 and CDR2: SNHLY and FYNNEI. In DNA, the CDR3 is TGTGCCAGCAGCCCCTACCCTGGGACTGAAGCTTTCTTT. This codes for CASSPYPGTEAFF.

This chain joins TRBV5-6 and TRBJ1-1, with D tentatively TRBD1 (6 bases). The CDR3 sequence is 14 residues long. V shed 0 bases and J shed 4 bases, with 10 bases lying between them. In germline, CDR1 is SGHDT, CDR2 YYEEEE. The DNA of the CDR3 is TGTGCCAGCAGCTTGGGACAGGTGACCACTGAAGCTTTCTTT. Protein sequence: CASSLGQVTTEAFF.

This clone was found a few times. This sequence joins TRBV6-6 and TRBJ2-7; maybe TRBD1 (5 bases). V lost 1 base to trimming and J lost 5 bases, with 6 bases between them. The CDR3 runs 12 residues. Germline CDR1 is MNHNY and CDR2 is SVGAGI (reference sequence). The chain's CDR3 is CASSYYRNEQYF. For the CDR3, the DNA is TGTGCCAGCAGTTACTACAGGAACGAGCAGTACTTC.

V is TRBV5-4 and J is TRBJ1-1; 7 nucleotides line up with TRBD1. J was trimmed by 4 bases and V by 4 bases; bases with no gene match: 10. Germline V gene lookup returns CDR1 SGHNT and CDR2 YYREEE (reference sequence). The CDR3 sequence is 15 residues long. The CDR3 loop is CASSPRQGLSTEAFF. As DNA, the CDR3 is TGTGCCAGCAGCCCGCGACAGGGTCTGAGCACTGAAGCTTTCTTT.

The chain couples TRBV11-2 to TRBJ1-2; possible D gene TRBD1, 6 bases. The CDR3 has 14 amino acids. Germline V gene data show CDR1 as SGHAT and CDR2 as FQNNGV. Trimming stripped 0 bases from V and 4 bases from J, with 9 bases between. The CDR3 reads CASSLEPGAYGYTF. The CDR3 DNA is TGTGCCAGCAGCTTAGAACCAGGGGCCTATGGCTACACCTTC.

The V gene is TRBV5-4, the J gene TRBJ1-2, with no clear D. Germline-derived CDR1 and CDR2 are SGHNT and YYREEE (reference sequence). The CDR3 is 14 residues long. V dropped 5 bases and J dropped 4 bases, with 15 bases sitting between them. The CDR3 coding sequence is TGTGCCAGCAGTGAAGCAGGCCTCGTCTATGGCTACACCTTC. Translation gives CASSEAGLVYGYTF.

The chain uses TRBV9 and TRBJ2-1; D remains ambiguous. V was pared by 2 bases and J by 4 bases, with 4 bases between. This CDR3 region has 12 residues. Germline CDR1 reads SGDLS; CDR2 reads YYNGEE. Here the CDR3 DNA reads TGTGCCAGCAGCGTTACGTACAATGAGCAGTTCTTC. Protein product: CASSVTYNEQFF.

This chain joins TRBV13 and TRBJ2-5; a possible D gene is TRBD2 (7 bases). The CDR3 length is 14 residues. The germline V gene has CDR1 PRHDT and CDR2 FYEKMQ (reference sequence). Trimming removed 2 bases at V and 1 base at J, with 8 bases between. The CDR3 nucleotides are TGTGCCAGCAGCTTACGGGGGGCCCAAGAGACCCAGTACTTC. Its protein product is CASSLRGAQETQYF. Using reference TRBV13 and TRBJ2-5 for the parts outside the CDR3, the full variable domain is AAGVIQSPRHLIKEKRETATLKCYPIPRHDTVYWYQQGPGQDPQFLISFYEKMQSDKGSIPDRFSAQQFSDYHSELNMSSLELGDSALYFCASSLRGAQETQYFGPGTRLLVL.

This clone has more than one count but fewer than ten. The genes are TRBV9 and TRBJ2-2; TRBD2 aligns across 9 bases. CDR1 and CDR2 from the germline V gene are SGDLS and YYNGEE. The CDR3 extends over 15 amino acids. The V segment lost 4 bases and the J segment 7 bases; nucleotides outside the gene matches: 8. Written as DNA, the CDR3 is TGTGCCAGCAGCCACAAGGCGGGGGGGCGCGGGGAGCTGTTTTTT. Encoded protein: CASSHKAGGRGELFF.